This is a list of T cell receptor beta chains from one sample in a study of T cells in Graves' hyperthyroidism and ophthalmopathy. MiXCR, run by TCRdb on the multiplex PCR reads, gives a single entry per CDR3 protein. The sample holds about 210,000 distinct CDR3 sequences, approximately 20% seen once. The sequencing input was blood. The receptors here all came from a man aged 40-49 years with Graves' hyperthyroidism. CDR3s leave out the opening cysteine and the closing phenylalanine or tryptophan. D genes are given only for firm matches. Clone size, where shown, is once, few, many, or a class for clones that have expanded.

NA 11 NA TRBV7-2 ASSLGLYEKLF
NA 12 few TRBV12-3/TRBV12-4 ASSPWGIKYEQY
NA 15 NA TRBV27 ASSLFYSGLMNTEAF
NA 13 NA TRBV11-2 ASSTRQVSGNTIY
NA 14 many TRBV4-3 ASSQEGGYTYNEQF
NA 12 once TRBV6-5 ASSSGQSWAGYT
NA 11 NA TRBV6-2/TRBV6-3 ASRAGANSPLH
TRBD1 12 few TRBV9 ASSVGGTEAQQY
NA 12 many TRBV5-4 ASSLGGEVAEAF
TRBD2 13 NA TRBV28 ASSPISGISNEQF
NA 15 many TRBV27 ASSKPFEGYRADTQY